Listed below are T cell receptor beta chains from one sample, sequenced in a study of OX40 agonist ivuxolimab in advanced cancers. TCRdb's copy holds only in-frame clones and misses some; the assay was immunoSEQ multiplex PCR. The sample contains some 70,000 clones, 80% of which appear only once. Sample: CD4+ or CD8+ T cells sorted from blood, taken in a trial of the OX40 agonist ivuxolimab. Every receptor here comes from an adult with an advanced solid tumor such as melanoma, head and neck, liver or kidney cancer. Both conserved end residues are part of each CDR3. The D gene is left open where the match is weak. Size tells how often a clone was seen (once, few, many) or the class of an expanded clone, and some rows leave it out.

>16|TRBJ2-2|TRBV27|NA|NA
TGTGCCAGCAGTTTCTTGACACGCCGAGGAACCGGGGAGCTGTTTTTT
CASSFLTRRGTGELFF
>14|TRBJ2-3|TRBV5-4|NA|TRBD1
TGTGCCAGCAGCGTGGACAGGGGGTCGGATACGCAGTATTTT
CASSVDRGSDTQYF
>15|TRBJ2-3|TRBV7-2|NA|TRBD1
TGTGCCAGCAGCTACTTTGGGACAGGGAGAGATACGCAGTATTTT
CASSYFGTGRDTQYF
>19|TRBJ2-4|TRBV9|few|TRBD2
TGTGCCAGCAGCGTAGGGGTTAGCGGGAGGTCTCGAGCCAAAAACATTCAGTACTTC
CASSVGVSGRSRAKNIQYF
>15|TRBJ2-7|TRBV2|NA|NA
TGTGCCAGCACTATGAAGAGGGGGGCCCCCTACGAGCAGTACTTC
CASTMKRGAPYEQYF
>13|TRBJ2-3|TRBV14|NA|TRBD1
TGTGCCAGCAGCCCGGACAGGCAAGATACGCAGTATTTT
CASSPDRQDTQYF
>13|TRBJ1-5|TRBV30|few|TRBD1
TGTGCCTGGAGCGGACAGGGGAATCAGCCCCAGCATTTT
CAWSGQGNQPQHF
>17|TRBJ2-2|TRBV7-7|once|NA
TGTGCCAGCAGCTCGCGAGCAGGGGCCTCGAACACCGGGGAGCTGTTTTTT
CASSSRAGASNTGELFF
>16|TRBJ2-7|TRBV28|once|TRBD1
TGTGCCAGCAGTTTCTGGGGCGAGGACAGGGAATACGAGCAGTACTTC
CASSFWGEDREYEQYF
>16|TRBJ2-1|TRBV7-6|few|NA
TGTGCCAGCAGCTTACGGGTCAGCGGGTACTACAATGAGCAGTTCTTC
CASSLRVSGYYNEQFF
>14|TRBJ2-3|TRBV6-1|NA|NA
TGTGCCAGCAGCGGCCAGGCTAAAACAGATACGCAGTATTTT
CASSGQAKTDTQYF
>15|TRBJ2-7|TRBV7-2|NA|NA
TGTGCCAGCAGCGGGCCGGGACTTAACTCCTACGAGCAGTACTTC
CASSGPGLNSYEQYF
>16|TRBJ2-3|TRBV7-2|NA|TRBD2
TGTGCCAGCAGCTTAGACGCTAGCGGCAGCACAGATACGCAGTATTTT
CASSLDASGSTDTQYF
>15|TRBJ1-1|TRBV5-7|NA|NA
TGTGCCAGCAGCCCGGAACGGGACCCGGACACTGAAGCTTTCTTT
CASSPERDPDTEAFF
>15|TRBJ1-2|TRBV6-6|NA|TRBD1
TGTGCCAGCAGACGGGGACAGGGGGCTACCCGGCGCTACACCTTC
CASRRGQGATRRYTF
>13|TRBJ2-7|TRBV29-1|NA|NA
TGCAGCGTTGAAGGGCTAACTCCCTACGAGCAGTACTTC
CSVEGLTPYEQYF
>15|TRBJ2-3|TRBV5-1|NA|NA
TGCGCCAGCAGCTCTGTCGGGACTAGCACAGATACGCAGTATTTT
CASSSVGTSTDTQYF
>20|TRBJ1-4|TRBV14|few|TRBD1
TGTGCCAGCAGCCAATTTTTTGTGACAGGGGGCCAACCCGCGCATGAAAAACTGTTTTTT
CASSQFFVTGGQPAHEKLFF
>18|TRBJ1-3|TRBV19|NA|NA
TGTGCCAGTAGTGTAAAACCCGGGCGACGCGACTCTGGAAACACCATATATTTT
CASSVKPGRRDSGNTIYF
>14|TRBJ2-7|TRBV11-1|few|NA
TGTGCCAGCAGCTTGGCCCGGGACCGCAGCGAGCAGTACTTC
CASSLARDRSEQYF
>14|TRBJ1-2|TRBV10-3|NA|NA
TGTGCCATCAGTGAGGGTGGGGGCCGCTATGGCTACACCTTC
CAISEGGGRYGYTF
>16|TRBJ1-3|TRBV19|NA|TRBD1
TGTGCCAGTAGTGATGGCAGGGGGCCCTCTGGAAACACCATATATTTT
CASSDGRGPSGNTIYF
>13|TRBJ2-5|TRBV6-6|few|NA
TGTGCCAGCCTTCGGACGGAACAAGAGACCCAGTACTTC
CASLRTEQETQYF
>14|TRBJ2-2|TRBV7-2|NA|NA
TGTGCCAGCAGCCGGGGCAGGGATACCGGGGAGCTGTTTTTT
CASSRGRDTGELFF
>15|TRBJ2-7|TRBV7-2|NA|NA
TGTGCCAGCAGCTTAGTTTCGGGGGGCGCCTACGAGCAGTACTTC
CASSLVSGGAYEQYF
>13|TRBJ1-2|TRBV2|few|TRBD1
TGTGCCAGCAGGAGCGGGACAGGGATTGGCTACACCTTC
CASRSGTGIGYTF
>12|TRBJ1-1|TRBV9|NA|NA
TGTGCCAGCAGCAGCGTGGTCGCTGAAGCTTTCTTT
CASSSVVAEAFF
>14|TRBJ1-2|TRBV5-6|NA|NA
TGTGCCAGCAGCTCGCTGACAAAGGCCTATGGCTACACCTTC
CASSSLTKAYGYTF
>16|TRBJ2-3|TRBV9|NA|TRBD2
TGTGCCAGCAAACCCGGGACTAGCAGTAGCACAGATACGCAGTATTTT
CASKPGTSSSTDTQYF
>15|TRBJ2-7|TRBV5-6|NA|NA
TGTGCCAGCAGCTTGGTTAGTACAGGATCCTACGAGCAGTACTTC
CASSLVSTGSYEQYF
>13|TRBJ2-5|TRBV11-1|NA|NA
TGTGCCAGCAGCTTGGGACGGAAAGAGACCCAGTACTTC
CASSLGRKETQYF
>15|TRBJ1-1|TRBV6-5|few|NA
TGTGCCAGCAGTTACTCTGGTGGGTTGAACACTGAAGCTTTCTTT
CASSYSGGLNTEAFF
>17|TRBJ1-4|TRBV4-1|NA|TRBD1
TGCGCCAGCAGCCAACCTATAAGGAGACAGGGGGATGAAAAACTGTTTTTT
CASSQPIRRQGDEKLFF
>18|TRBJ2-2|TRBV11-3|NA|TRBD2
TGTGCCAGCAGCTTAGAGGAGAAGCGGGGGAGTCCCACCGGGGAGCTGTTTTTT
CASSLEEKRGSPTGELFF
>13|TRBJ2-1|TRBV19|NA|NA
TGTGCCAGTAGCCTGAGTTCCTACAATGAGCAGTTCTTC
CASSLSSYNEQFF
>16|TRBJ2-1|TRBV13|NA|NA
TGTGCCAGCAGCCCGTTACTAGGGGGGGCCTACAATGAGCAGTTCTTC
CASSPLLGGAYNEQFF
>17|TRBJ2-1|TRBV19|NA|NA
TGTGCCAGTAGTAGAGAGAAGGGGATGGAGTCCTACAATGAGCAGTTCTTC
CASSREKGMESYNEQFF
>14|TRBJ1-2|TRBV28|once|NA
TGTGCCAGCAGTTTATCACAGGACAACCATGGCTACACCTTC
CASSLSQDNHGYTF
>14|TRBJ1-1|TRBV7-2|NA|NA
TGTGCCAGCAGCTTTGGGCAGATGAACACTGAAGCTTTCTTT
CASSFGQMNTEAFF
>17|TRBJ2-2|TRBV7-3|NA|TRBD2
TGTGCCAGCAGCTTATATCGCGGGAGAAGTGCCACCGGGGAGCTGTTTTTT
CASSLYRGRSATGELFF
>15|TRBJ2-3|TRBV5-1|NA|TRBD2
TGCGCCAGCAGCGCCCGGGGGGGGCGCACAGATACGCAGTATTTT
CASSARGGRTDTQYF
>13|TRBJ1-1|TRBV5-1|NA|NA
TGCGCCAGCAGCTTGAGGGACGGCGGTGAAGCTTTCTTT
CASSLRDGGEAFF
>14|TRBJ1-2|TRBV2|NA|TRBD1
TGTGCCAGCAGGCCGGGACAGGGGACCTATGGCTACACCTTC
CASRPGQGTYGYTF
>16|TRBJ1-1|TRBV9|NA|NA
TGTGCCAGCAGCCCCAGATCGGGTCAAACGAACACTGAAGCTTTCTTT
CASSPRSGQTNTEAFF
>13|TRBJ2-7|TRBV2|NA|NA
TGTGCCAGCAACCAATGGAGCTCCTACGAGCAGTACTTC
CASNQWSSYEQYF
>12|TRBJ1-4|TRBV11-2|NA|NA
TGTGCCAGCAGAACTAACAGGGACAAACTGTTTTTT
CASRTNRDKLFF
>13|TRBJ1-1|TRBV18|NA|NA
TGTGCCAGCTCACCACCGGAAGCCACTGAAGCTTTCTTT
CASSPPEATEAFF